The rows below give T cell receptor beta chains drawn from one sample of a study of memory CD4+ T cells and cytomegalovirus serostatus. The table came from immunoSEQ multiplex PCR; TCRdb's copy has only in-frame clones and leaves some out. The table lists almost 45,000 clones, 79% of them singletons. Sample: memory CD4+ T cells from blood. The receptor source for this set is an adult in good health and CMV-seronegative. Both conserved end residues are part of each CDR3. Fields, in order: D gene, clone size, V gene, J gene, CDR3 protein, CDR3 DNA. A D gene is named only where the DNA matches it firmly. Size tells how often a clone was seen (once, few, many) or the class of an expanded clone, and some rows leave it out.

d_gene: .; abundance: .; v_gene: TRBV11-2; j_gene: TRBJ2-7; CDR3aa: CASSLIFGEPTYEQYF; CDR3nt: TGTGCCAGCAGCTTAATCTTCGGGGAGCCTACCTACGAGCAGTACTTC
d_gene: .; abundance: .; v_gene: TRBV5-1; j_gene: TRBJ2-3; CDR3aa: CASSLGSSTDTQYF; CDR3nt: TGCGCCAGCAGCTTGGGGAGTAGCACAGATACGCAGTATTTT
d_gene: .; abundance: .; v_gene: TRBV6-1; j_gene: TRBJ1-4; CDR3aa: CAIKDGEKLFF; CDR3nt: TGTGCCATCAAGGATGGTGAAAAACTGTTTTTT
d_gene: .; abundance: few; v_gene: TRBV5-1; j_gene: TRBJ2-2; CDR3aa: CASSLSGSPTGELFF; CDR3nt: TGCGCCAGCAGCTTGTCCGGGAGTCCCACCGGGGAGCTGTTTTTT
d_gene: .; abundance: few; v_gene: TRBV30; j_gene: TRBJ2-3; CDR3aa: CAWSVGLGKRTSTDTQYF; CDR3nt: TGTGCCTGGAGTGTAGGGCTCGGAAAGCGGACTAGCACAGATACGCAGTATTTT
d_gene: .; abundance: .; v_gene: TRBV4-3; j_gene: TRBJ1-2; CDR3aa: CASSRDNWANYGYTF; CDR3nt: TGCGCCAGCAGCCGAGACAATTGGGCTAACTATGGCTACACCTTC
d_gene: .; abundance: .; v_gene: TRBV25-1; j_gene: TRBJ1-3; CDR3aa: CASAGDSGNTIYF; CDR3nt: TGTGCCAGCGCCGGGGATTCGGGAAACACCATATATTTT
d_gene: .; abundance: .; v_gene: TRBV11-2; j_gene: TRBJ1-2; CDR3aa: CASSLVGTAPGYTF; CDR3nt: TGTGCCAGCAGCTTAGTTGGGACGGCACCAGGCTACACCTTC
d_gene: .; abundance: .; v_gene: TRBV2; j_gene: TRBJ1-5; CDR3aa: CASSEYGGNQPQHF; CDR3nt: TGTGCCAGCAGTGAATACGGGGGCAATCAGCCCCAGCATTTT
d_gene: .; abundance: .; v_gene: TRBV19; j_gene: TRBJ2-7; CDR3aa: CASSVDSSYEQYF; CDR3nt: TGTGCCAGTAGTGTAGACAGTTCCTACGAGCAGTACTTC
d_gene: .; abundance: .; v_gene: TRBV5-6; j_gene: TRBJ2-1; CDR3aa: CASSLGLGGMEQFF; CDR3nt: TGTGCCAGCAGCTTGGGACTAGGGGGGATGGAGCAGTTCTTC
d_gene: .; abundance: .; v_gene: TRBV29-1; j_gene: TRBJ1-1; CDR3aa: CSVTDMNTEAFF; CDR3nt: TGCAGCGTTACAGACATGAACACTGAAGCTTTCTTT
d_gene: TRBD1; abundance: .; v_gene: TRBV7-9; j_gene: TRBJ1-2; CDR3aa: CASSPPSGGTANYGYTF; CDR3nt: TGTGCCAGCAGCCCCCCTTCGGGGGGGACAGCTAACTATGGCTACACCTTC
d_gene: .; abundance: .; v_gene: TRBV2; j_gene: TRBJ1-1; CDR3aa: CASNRERTEAFF; CDR3nt: TGTGCCAGCAATCGGGAAAGGACTGAAGCTTTCTTT
d_gene: .; abundance: few; v_gene: TRBV11-2; j_gene: TRBJ1-1; CDR3aa: CATSGRGAEAFF; CDR3nt: TGTGCCACCTCTGGTCGGGGGGCTGAAGCTTTCTTT
d_gene: .; abundance: .; v_gene: TRBV28; j_gene: TRBJ2-4; CDR3aa: CASSTTLGAGNIQYF; CDR3nt: TGTGCCAGCAGTACGACCCTGGGGGCAGGGAACATTCAGTACTTC
d_gene: .; abundance: few; v_gene: TRBV7-8; j_gene: TRBJ1-3; CDR3aa: CASSLVEIGNTIYF; CDR3nt: TGTGCCAGCAGCTTAGTAGAGATTGGAAACACCATATATTTT
d_gene: .; abundance: few; v_gene: TRBV2; j_gene: TRBJ1-1; CDR3aa: CASRGTRDTEAFF; CDR3nt: TGTGCCAGCAGGGGGACACGCGACACTGAAGCTTTCTTT
d_gene: .; abundance: .; v_gene: TRBV7-9; j_gene: TRBJ2-3; CDR3aa: CASSSVGDTQYF; CDR3nt: TGTGCCAGCAGCTCCGTGGGAGATACGCAGTATTTT
d_gene: .; abundance: .; v_gene: TRBV5-1; j_gene: TRBJ2-7; CDR3aa: CASSLVWGAYEQYF; CDR3nt: TGCGCCAGCAGCTTGGTTTGGGGAGCCTACGAGCAGTACTTC
d_gene: .; abundance: .; v_gene: TRBV18; j_gene: TRBJ2-2; CDR3aa: CASSPATTGELFF; CDR3nt: TGTGCCAGCTCACCGGCGACTACCGGGGAGCTGTTTTTT
d_gene: .; abundance: .; v_gene: TRBV18; j_gene: TRBJ1-2; CDR3aa: CASSPREDGYTF; CDR3nt: TGTGCCAGCTCACCACGGGAGGATGGCTACACCTTC
d_gene: .; abundance: .; v_gene: TRBV18; j_gene: TRBJ2-2; CDR3aa: CASSTGPNTGELFF; CDR3nt: TGTGCCAGCTCTACGGGGCCTAACACCGGGGAGCTGTTTTTT
d_gene: TRBD2; abundance: .; v_gene: TRBV5-6; j_gene: TRBJ2-4; CDR3aa: CASSPLAGNQYF; CDR3nt: TGTGCCAGCAGCCCCTTAGCGGGAAATCAGTACTTC
d_gene: TRBD1; abundance: .; v_gene: TRBV14; j_gene: TRBJ1-2; CDR3aa: CASSHLRGHQGYTF; CDR3nt: TGTGCCAGCAGCCACCTCAGGGGGCATCAGGGCTACACCTTC
d_gene: TRBD2; abundance: .; v_gene: TRBV5-1; j_gene: TRBJ2-3; CDR3aa: CASSLGTSGSTDTQYF; CDR3nt: TGCGCCAGCAGCTTGGGGACTAGCGGGAGCACAGATACGCAGTATTTT
d_gene: .; abundance: .; v_gene: TRBV5-5; j_gene: TRBJ2-2; CDR3aa: CASSLRTDNTGELFF; CDR3nt: TGTGCCAGCAGCTTGCGGACAGACAACACCGGGGAGCTGTTTTTT
d_gene: .; abundance: .; v_gene: TRBV7-2; j_gene: TRBJ2-1; CDR3aa: CASSLVEAGIGEQFF; CDR3nt: TGTGCCAGCAGCTTAGTAGAGGCCGGGATTGGGGAGCAGTTCTTC
d_gene: .; abundance: .; v_gene: TRBV6-4; j_gene: TRBJ2-7; CDR3aa: CAGYEQYF; CDR3nt: TGTGCCGGTTACGAGCAGTACTTC
d_gene: TRBD1; abundance: .; v_gene: TRBV19; j_gene: TRBJ2-7; CDR3aa: CASSIDRGNEQYF; CDR3nt: TGTGCCAGTAGTATCGACAGGGGGAACGAGCAGTACTTC
d_gene: TRBD2; abundance: .; v_gene: TRBV11-2; j_gene: TRBJ2-7; CDR3aa: CASSAGTTSYEQYF; CDR3nt: TGTGCCAGCAGCGCAGGGACTACCTCCTACGAGCAGTACTTC
d_gene: .; abundance: .; v_gene: TRBV27; j_gene: TRBJ2-3; CDR3aa: CASSSRFDRRTDTQYF; CDR3nt: TGTGCCAGCAGCTCCCGTTTCGACCGTCGCACAGATACGCAGTATTTT
d_gene: .; abundance: medium-sized; v_gene: TRBV7-2; j_gene: TRBJ1-1; CDR3aa: CASSLGRNTEAFF; CDR3nt: TGTGCCAGCAGCTTAGGTCGAAACACTGAAGCTTTCTTT
d_gene: TRBD2; abundance: .; v_gene: TRBV7-2; j_gene: TRBJ2-3; CDR3aa: CASSPIAGGSDTQYF; CDR3nt: TGTGCCAGCAGCCCCATAGCGGGAGGTTCGGATACGCAGTATTTT
d_gene: TRBD1; abundance: .; v_gene: TRBV7-9; j_gene: TRBJ2-3; CDR3aa: CASSPRTGRDTQYF; CDR3nt: TGTGCCAGCAGCCCACGGACAGGGCGAGATACGCAGTATTTT
d_gene: TRBD1; abundance: .; v_gene: TRBV6-6; j_gene: TRBJ1-2; CDR3aa: CASSADRAVGRYGYTF; CDR3nt: TGTGCCAGCAGTGCGGACAGGGCTGTTGGTCGCTATGGCTACACCTTC
d_gene: TRBD2; abundance: .; v_gene: TRBV5-4; j_gene: TRBJ2-1; CDR3aa: CASSLAGGPGEQFF; CDR3nt: TGTGCCAGCAGCTTAGCGGGAGGGCCGGGTGAGCAGTTCTTC
d_gene: TRBD2; abundance: .; v_gene: TRBV2; j_gene: TRBJ2-3; CDR3aa: CASSPGTSGRGRFRHTQYF; CDR3nt: TGTGCCAGCAGTCCCGGGACTAGCGGGAGAGGTCGGTTTCGTCATACGCAGTATTTT
d_gene: TRBD2; abundance: few; v_gene: TRBV11-2; j_gene: TRBJ2-6; CDR3aa: CASSFSGSATSGANVLTF; CDR3nt: TGTGCCAGCAGCTTTAGCGGGAGCGCCACCTCTGGGGCCAACGTCCTGACTTTC
d_gene: .; abundance: .; v_gene: TRBV19; j_gene: TRBJ2-7; CDR3aa: CASSKAGTYEQYF; CDR3nt: TGTGCCAGTAGTAAGGCAGGCACCTACGAGCAGTACTTC
d_gene: .; abundance: .; v_gene: TRBV5-6; j_gene: TRBJ1-2; CDR3aa: CASSFGGIYGYTF; CDR3nt: TGTGCCAGCAGCTTCGGGGGCATCTATGGCTACACCTTC
d_gene: TRBD2; abundance: .; v_gene: TRBV10-3; j_gene: TRBJ2-1; CDR3aa: CAIGTSEDNEQFF; CDR3nt: TGTGCCATAGGGACTAGCGAAGACAATGAGCAGTTCTTC
d_gene: .; abundance: few; v_gene: TRBV5-1; j_gene: TRBJ2-5; CDR3aa: CASSFQGPETQYF; CDR3nt: TGCGCCAGCAGCTTCCAGGGGCCAGAGACCCAGTACTTC
d_gene: .; abundance: .; v_gene: TRBV4-1; j_gene: TRBJ2-1; CDR3aa: CASSQEETMRFF; CDR3nt: TGCGCCAGCAGCCAAGAGGAAACTATGAGGTTCTTC
d_gene: .; abundance: .; v_gene: TRBV7-2; j_gene: TRBJ2-2; CDR3aa: CASSLGAGSTGELFF; CDR3nt: TGTGCCAGCAGCTTAGGCGCAGGGTCCACCGGGGAGCTGTTTTTT
d_gene: TRBD1; abundance: .; v_gene: TRBV5-1; j_gene: TRBJ2-3; CDR3aa: CASSRRWTGGGDTQYF; CDR3nt: TGCGCCAGCAGCCGCCGATGGACAGGGGGCGGGGATACGCAGTATTTT
d_gene: .; abundance: .; v_gene: TRBV14; j_gene: TRBJ2-7; CDR3aa: CASSSGTGSYEQYF; CDR3nt: TGTGCCAGCAGTTCCGGGACTGGTTCCTACGAGCAGTACTTC
d_gene: TRBD2; abundance: .; v_gene: TRBV2; j_gene: TRBJ2-1; CDR3aa: CASRMGGSTNEQFF; CDR3nt: TGTGCCAGCAGAATGGGGGGGAGTACGAATGAGCAGTTCTTC
d_gene: .; abundance: .; v_gene: TRBV18; j_gene: TRBJ2-7; CDR3aa: CASSLGPSYEQYF; CDR3nt: TGTGCCAGCTCACTTGGGCCCTCCTACGAGCAGTACTTC
d_gene: .; abundance: .; v_gene: TRBV7-8; j_gene: TRBJ1-4; CDR3aa: CASSRRTANNEKLFF; CDR3nt: TGTGCCAGCAGCCGTAGGACGGCAAATAATGAAAAACTGTTTTTT
d_gene: .; abundance: few; v_gene: TRBV2; j_gene: TRBJ1-6; CDR3aa: CASRRTAWDPSPLHF; CDR3nt: TGTGCCAGCAGACGGACAGCCTGGGACCCTTCACCCCTCCACTTT
d_gene: TRBD1; abundance: .; v_gene: TRBV7-6; j_gene: TRBJ1-5; CDR3aa: CASSLGSGTAGNQPQHF; CDR3nt: TGTGCCAGCAGCTTAGGGTCCGGGACAGCTGGCAATCAGCCCCAGCATTTT
d_gene: .; abundance: .; v_gene: TRBV11-2; j_gene: TRBJ1-6; CDR3aa: CASSLGAGSPLHF; CDR3nt: TGTGCCAGCAGCTTAGGGGCAGGATCACCCCTCCACTTT
d_gene: .; abundance: .; v_gene: TRBV19; j_gene: TRBJ2-1; CDR3aa: CASSTRPERGGHDEQFF; CDR3nt: TGTGCCAGTAGTACACGGCCCGAAAGGGGGGGGCACGATGAGCAGTTCTTC